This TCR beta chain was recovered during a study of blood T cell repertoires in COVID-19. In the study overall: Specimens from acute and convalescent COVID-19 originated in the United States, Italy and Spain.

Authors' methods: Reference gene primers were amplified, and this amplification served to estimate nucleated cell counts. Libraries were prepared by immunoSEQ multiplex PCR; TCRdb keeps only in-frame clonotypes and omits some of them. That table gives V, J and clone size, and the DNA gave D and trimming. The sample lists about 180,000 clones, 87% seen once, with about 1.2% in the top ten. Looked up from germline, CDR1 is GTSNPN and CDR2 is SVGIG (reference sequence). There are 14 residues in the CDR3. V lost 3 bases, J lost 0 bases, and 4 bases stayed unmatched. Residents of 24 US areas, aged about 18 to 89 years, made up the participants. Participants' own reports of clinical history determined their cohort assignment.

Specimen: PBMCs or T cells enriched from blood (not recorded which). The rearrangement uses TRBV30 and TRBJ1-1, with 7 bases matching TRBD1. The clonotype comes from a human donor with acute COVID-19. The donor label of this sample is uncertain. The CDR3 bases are TGTGCCTGGAGGACAGGGATCATGAACACTGAAGCTTTCTTT. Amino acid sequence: CAWRTGIMNTEAFF. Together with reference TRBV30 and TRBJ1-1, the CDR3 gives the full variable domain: SQTIHQWPATLVQPVGSPLSLECTVEGTSNPNLYWYRQAAGRGLQLLFYSVGIGQISSEVPQNLSASRPQDRQFILSSKKLLLSDSGFYLCAWRTGIMNTEAFFGQGTRLTVV.